The 8 T cell receptor beta chains listed next were all sequenced from one sample in a study of tumor-infiltrating lymphocytes in primary liver carcinoma. Total RNA amounting to roughly 450 ng was the source from which TCR beta cDNA was made with a constant-region primer. Modified slightly, ARM-PCR produced TCR beta libraries over three nested multiplex PCR rounds. TRBV1-TRBV30 forward primers paired with a C-beta reverse primer were used in the first two PCR rounds, which ran approximately 10 cycles each. Each CDR3 protein is one row after TCRdb ran MiXCR on the multiplex PCR reads. The sample yields over 100,000 distinct CDR3 sequences, about two thirds seen once. Unsorted bulk tissue (roughly 17-32 mg) underwent RNA and DNA co-extraction. The source material was tumor-adjacent normal liver tissue. The origin of the receptors is an older woman with primary liver carcinoma and hepatitis B virus infection.

A note on this clonotype: One end of the junction varies from germline; a read error may be responsible. CDR3 bases: TGTGTCATCAGTGAACAGGGAGCAGGGAACACTGAAGCTTTCTTT. Translated: CVISEQGAGNTEAFF. The chain uses TRBV10-3 and TRBJ1-1, with a weak D call TRBD1 (6 bases). CDR3 length: 15 residues. Germline CDR1 is ENHRY and CDR2 is SYGVKD.

Points on this clonotype: A single base separates this from a much larger clone, so it may be a read error. This chain connects TRBV6-1 to TRBJ1-4; 8 nucleotides line up with TRBD1. CDR1 and CDR2 (germline): MNHNS, SASEGT. This CDR3 is 15 amino acids long. CDR3 in DNA: TGTACCAGCAGTGAAGTACAACAGGGGGATGAGGAACTGTTTTTT. Its protein is CTSSEVQQGDEELFF.

This clonotype was counted ten times or more. The chain links TRBV6-6 to TRBJ1-1, with TRBD1 matching 8 bases. Germline CDR1 reads MNHNY; CDR2 reads SVGAGI (reference sequence). V trimming: 5 bases; J trimming: 4 bases; junction bases outside the gene matches: 3. This CDR3 has 13 residues. The CDR3 protein is CASSTGGGTEAFF. The CDR3 coding sequence is TGTGCCAGCAGTACAGGGGGGGGCACTGAAGCTTTCTTT.

The table lists this clonotype with many counts. The rearrangement links TRBV4-2 to TRBJ1-2, with 7 bases aligning to TRBD1. This CDR3 region has 15 residues. CDR1 and CDR2 (germline): LGHNA, YNFKEQ. Trimming at V came to 0 bases and at J to 4 bases, leaving 5 bases not matched to a gene. Written as DNA, the CDR3 is TGTGCCAGCAGCCAAGAGTATGGACAGGCCTATGGCTACACCTTC. It is translated as CASSQEYGQAYGYTF.

Comments on this clonotype: The junction shows a germline mismatch at one end, possibly a read error. The V call is TRBV6-1, the J call TRBJ1-5; no reliable D call. Germline CDR1 and CDR2: MNHNS and SASEGT. The CDR3 consists of 15 residues. The CDR3 nucleotides read TGTGCCAGCAGTGCGGTTTCCCTCGGCGTGCAGCCCCAGCATTTC. Its translation is CASSAVSLGVQPQHF.

In regard to this clonotype: This may be a read error: a much more frequent sequence differs by one nucleotide. The rearrangement joins TRBV28 to TRBJ1-1; no firm D call. CDR3 length equals 15 residues. CDR1 and CDR2 from the germline V gene are MDHEN and SYDVKM. CDR3 in DNA: TGTGCCAGCAGTAGCCCCGGGAGGCCGAACACTGAAGCTTCCTTT. Translating it yields CASSSPGRPNTEASF. The full variable domain, in which reference TRBV28 and TRBJ1-1 provide the parts outside the CDR3, is DVKVTQSSRYLVKRTGEKVFLECVQDMDHENMFWYRQDPGLGLRLIYFSYDVKMKEKGDIPEGYSVSREKKERFSLILESASTNQTSMYLCASSSPGRPNTEASFGQGTRLTVV.

A few counts support this clonotype. This may stem from a read error, because a much larger clone lies one nucleotide away. The rearrangement joins TRBV5-1 to TRBJ2-1; no reliable D call. Germline CDR1 reads SGHRS; CDR2 reads YFSETQ. The CDR3 is made up of 15 amino acids. CDR3 residues: CASSLGRVSYNERFF. CDR3 DNA: TGCGCCAGCAGCTTAGGGCGTGTATCGTACAATGAGCGGTTCTTC. The variable domain in full, with the rest retrieved from reference TRBV5-1 and TRBJ2-1, is KAGVTQTPRYLIKTRGQQVTLSCSPISGHRSVSWYQQTPGQGLQFLFEYFSETQRNKGNFPGRFSGRQFSNSRSEMNVSTLELGDSALYLCASSLGRVSYNERFFGPGTRLTVL.

The V call is TRBV19, the J call TRBJ2-7; 12 bases line up with TRBD2. The V gene's germline CDR1 is LNHDA and CDR2 SQIVND (reference sequence). V was pared by 5 bases and J by 3 bases, with 11 bases of the junction left unmatched. The CDR3 loop spans 17 amino acids. The CDR3 region is CASSPQTSGRSGYEQYF. The CDR3 DNA reads TGTGCCAGTAGTCCCCAGACTAGCGGGAGATCGGGCTACGAGCAGTACTTC.